The 10 T cell receptor beta chains in this list originate from one sample, sequenced in a study of T cell changes during pregnancy in multiple sclerosis. Produced via immunoSEQ multiplex PCR; TCRdb's table is partial and in-frame only. The sample records more than 55,000 clones, approximately 89% being singletons. The sample consisted of peripheral blood, taken after pregnancy. The receptors shown here come from a female donor with multiple sclerosis, enrolled in a pregnancy study.

The chain carries TRBV5-1 and TRBJ2-6, with 7 bases identical to TRBD1. V trimming: 0 bases; J trimming: 2 bases; junction bases outside the gene matches: 8. Looked up from germline, CDR1 is SGHRS and CDR2 is YFSETQ. This CDR3 region has 18 residues. CDR3 residues: CASSLAALGTAGANVLTF. DNA for the CDR3: TGCGCCAGCAGCTTGGCGGCGTTGGGGACAGCTGGGGCCAACGTCCTGACTTTC.

CDR3 DNA sequence: TGTGCCAGCAGCACCGCAGGGGGCTGGACTGAAGCTTTCTTT. It yields the protein CASSTAGGWTEAFF. The chain has TRBV5-5 and TRBJ1-1; 8 nucleotides match TRBD1. The V segment lost 4 bases and the J segment 5 bases; nucleotides outside the gene matches: 7. The CDR3 covers 14 residues. The germline gives CDR1 SGHKS, CDR2 YYEKEE (reference sequence).

The rearrangement joins TRBV6-1 to TRBJ1-5; a weak D match, TRBD1 (5 bases). Germline assignment: CDR1 MNHNS and CDR2 SASEGT. CDR3 size: 12 residues. Trimming left V 10 bases short and J 8 bases short, with 15 bases between. CDR3 DNA sequence: TGTGCCATCGCGGGACGGAGGGAGCCCCAGCATTTT. Amino acids: CAIAGRREPQHF.

In DNA form, the CDR3 reads TGTGCCAGTAGTAGAGGACAGCTCAATCTGGGCAATGAGCAGTTCTTC. It is translated as CASSRGQLNLGNEQFF. This chain uses TRBV19 with TRBJ2-1; tentatively, D is TRBD1 (6 bases). Per germline, CDR1 LNHDA and CDR2 SQIVND (reference sequence). This CDR3 has 16 residues. The ends were cut back, 4 bases at V and 6 bases at J, with 19 bases in the middle.

The chain employs TRBV5-4 and TRBJ1-2, with a weak D call TRBD1 (5 bases). Trimming removed 4 bases at V and 0 bases at J, with 16 bases between. CDR3 length: 16 residues. Germline V lookup: CDR1 SGHNT, CDR2 YYREEE (reference sequence). The CDR3 reads CASSPFGRDSNYGYTF. Here the CDR3 DNA reads TGTGCCAGCAGCCCCTTCGGGCGGGACTCTAACTATGGCTACACCTTC.

The CDR3 nucleotides read TGCGCCAGCAGCTTGGAGGGACTAGATTCAGATACGCAGTATTTT. Its translation is CASSLEGLDSDTQYF. V is TRBV5-1 and J is TRBJ2-3; 8 nucleotides match TRBD2. Germline V gene data show CDR1 as SGHRS and CDR2 as YFSETQ. This CDR3 has 15 residues. Unmatched junction bases numbered 4, after V lost 0 bases and J lost 4 bases.

The rearrangement uses TRBV7-9 and TRBJ1-4, with a tentative D call TRBD1 (5 bases). From germline, CDR1 is SEHNR and CDR2 FQNEAQ (reference sequence). V lost 2 bases and J 3 bases, leaving 13 bases between the germline ends. This CDR3 comprises 16 residues. The CDR3 loop reads CASSLLPGGANEKLFF. For the CDR3, the DNA is TGTGCCAGCAGCTTACTTCCCGGGGGGGCTAATGAAAAACTGTTTTTT.

V is TRBV28 and J is TRBJ2-1; the match to TRBD1 covers 7 bases. Trimming removed 2 bases from V and 4 bases from J; junction bases left unmatched: 5. In germline, CDR1 is MDHEN, CDR2 SYDVKM. This CDR3 has 15 residues. The CDR3 sequence: CASSLGTASYNEQFF. CDR3 coding DNA: TGTGCCAGCAGTTTAGGGACAGCGAGTTACAATGAGCAGTTCTTC.

The V and J genes are TRBV7-2 and TRBJ1-6; a weak D match, TRBD1 (6 bases). Germline CDR1 is SGHTA and CDR2 is FQGNSA. The CDR3 has 13 residues. The V end was cut by 5 bases, the J end by 11 bases, with 13 bases between. Here the CDR3 DNA reads TGTGCCAGCAGCCCTCACAGGGAAACACCCCTCCACTTT. This encodes CASSPHRETPLHF. Full variable domain (missing parts from reference TRBV7-2 and TRBJ1-6): GAGVSQSPSNKVTEKGKDVELRCDPISGHTALYWYRQSLGQGLEFLIYFQGNSAPDKSGLPSDRFSAERTGGSVSTLTIQRTQQEDSAVYLCASSPHRETPLHFGNGTRLTVT.

The chain carries TRBV4-3 and TRBJ2-3; 10 nucleotides match TRBD2. Unmatched junction bases numbered 9, after V lost 0 bases and J lost 3 bases. The germline V gene has CDR1 LGHNA and CDR2 YSLEER. The CDR3 has 18 residues. The CDR3 reads CASSQENLLAGITDTQYF. CDR3 sequence (DNA): TGCGCCAGCAGCCAAGAGAACTTACTAGCGGGGATTACAGATACGCAGTATTTT.